This T cell receptor beta chain was identified during a study of cytomegalovirus exposure and HLA in healthy donors. Primers: 60 Vbeta forward and 13 Jbeta reverse. The method was immunoSEQ multiplex PCR; TCRdb's version includes in-frame clones alone and lacks a portion of them. The sample lists more than 95,000 clones, 9.5% to 15% occurring once. V gave up 0 bases and J gave up 3 bases; unmatched junction bases: 3. This CDR3 is built from 16 residues. Germline V gene sequence: CDR1 SGHRS, CDR2 YFSETQ. The TCR originated in a man aged 35 to 55 in good health and CMV-seropositive. The chain joins TRBV5-1 to TRBJ2-3; 11 bases line up with TRBD2. The sequenced material came from PBMCs. CDR3 sequence: CASSLEGLAVTDTQYF. The CDR3 nucleotides read TGCGCCAGCAGCTTGGAGGGACTAGCGGTTACAGATACGCAGTATTTT.